These 2 T cell receptor beta chains came from one sample sequenced in a study of cytomegalovirus exposure and HLA in healthy donors. The PCR contained 60 Vbeta and 13 Jbeta primers. Assay: immunoSEQ multiplex PCR; the TCRdb copy retains only in-frame clones and omits some. Of 130,000 or so clones listed, more than 60% were seen once; the top ten hold about 8.3%. The sequencing sample was made of PBMCs. All receptors derive from a woman between 50 and 59 years old in good health and CMV-seropositive.

The chain's CDR3 is CASSLLPGLRTGELFF. The DNA of the CDR3 is TGCGCCAGCAGCCTACTCCCGGGACTTCGCACCGGGGAGCTGTTTTTT. This chain links TRBV5-1 with TRBJ2-2, with a possible D match to TRBD2 (6 bases). Deletions cut 4 bases from V and 4 bases from J, with 17 bases between. The CDR3 spans 16 residues. The germline gives CDR1 SGHRS, CDR2 YFSETQ.

The chain is built from TRBV7-8 and TRBJ2-1; maybe TRBD2 (5 bases). CDR1 is SGHVS, CDR2 FQNEAQ, per germline. CDR3 length: 16 amino acids. Trimming shortened V by 3 bases and J by 2 bases, and 14 bases separated the two germline ends. The CDR3 DNA reads TGTGCCAGCAGCTTGGTTGAGGGTAGGGCCTACAATGAGCAGTTCTTC. Residues: CASSLVEGRAYNEQFF.